This T cell receptor (beta chain) was sequenced for a study of naive and memory T cell subsets (dated by TCRdb to the late 2010s). Context from the whole study: An open-source, UMI-based TCR alpha and beta sequencing pipeline was applied to sorted naive and memory peripheral blood T cell subsets. The results of the functional CMV T cell responses matched the IgG serology results in every case. RNA was DNase-treated and reverse transcribed with TCR constant-region primers, mostly using SuperScript III.

The library relied on UMI-ligation and nested PCR. The beta constant-region primer was an equimolar mix of two oligonucleotides covering both TRBC1 and TRBC2. The ligated cDNA went through four rounds of PCR with nested alpha and beta constant-region primers together with the SP2 primer. A single-stranded oligonucleotide carrying the SP2 primer and a 12-nucleotide UMI was ligated to the 3' end of the cDNA by T4 RNA ligase 1. Incubation of the ligation reaction was carried out at 16 degrees C for roughly 18-24 hours. PCR2 was usually performed as a SYBR Green qPCR and halted at a preset threshold so that over-amplification would not occur. Apart from the first purification, every purification step used Agencourt AMPure XP magnetic beads. Libraries were quantified by Qubit and checked on a TapeStation, where a main peak was expected near 650 bp. Pooled libraries were sequenced on an Illumina MiSeq using v2 2x251 paired-end kits, and typically roughly 0.85-2.3 million reads were obtained per sample. Each sample library was pooled at around 4.1 nM, and about 5-8% PhiX was included to improve cluster recognition. As for the original processing: Using tag matching that tolerated one base-pair mismatch, Decombinator assigned V and J genes to FASTQ reads that had been processed by Demultiplexor. Collapsinator relied on UMIs to fix sequencing errors as well as frequency errors caused by PCR heterogeneity. TCRs were translated and CDR3s were extracted from the conserved cysteine to the FGXG phenylalanine by CDR3Translator, with non-productive sequences being flagged. Repertoires were subsampled to equal numbers of UMI-defined TCRs before Gini, Shannon entropy and inverse Simpson indices were calculated. Within the linear range, a power law was fitted to clonotype abundance distributions using maximum likelihood. When run on a single naive CD8 sample, MIGEC and the pipeline yielded similar UMI counts, similar unique TCR numbers and similar clonal distributions. A set of some 7,600 CMV-associated CDR3 sequences, compiled from VDJdb and a published dataset, was used to search the repertoires. The raw public reads went through TCRdb reprocessing: fastp at Q25, MiXCR clone calling, in-frame beta chains kept. Identical CDR3 proteins give one entry, which carries the most common genes and DNA. V and J calls and clone size were set by TCRdb, not the authors. The sample profile shows fewer than 4,500 distinct CDR3 sequences; roughly 5.5% of them were found once. The top ten clones comprise 26% of the sample.

From the second PCR step on, the TCR alpha and beta chain libraries were amplified in separate reactions. The CMV status of each donor was determined by measuring IFNgamma production from CD4+ T cells after fresh PBMCs had been stimulated overnight with CMV viral lysate. CD4 T cells were positively selected using Miltenyi beads, after which CD8 T cells were positively selected from the CD4-negative fraction. Cells were stained for CD3, CD4, CD8, CD45RA, CD27 and a live/dead dye and were sorted on a BD Aria II into four subsets based on CD45RA and CD27. Effector memory cells were sorted as CD45RA-CD27-, whereas EMRA cells were sorted as CD45RA+CD27-. Blood was obtained from a few healthy volunteers, and the blood from each volunteer was fractionated into CD4 and CD8 T cells and subsequently into four differentiation subsets. Around 130 ml of peripheral blood was drawn per donor, and PBMC were isolated by Ficoll-Paque PLUS density-gradient centrifugation. Sorted cells were lysed in RLT buffer, after which RNA was extracted using a Qiagen RNeasy kit and stored at -80 degrees C.

From its cysteine to its phenylalanine, the CDR3 spans 16 amino acids. Of the read, only the CDR3 DNA is kept; its 48 bases are in frame from base 1. The germline V gene (reference sequence) supplies CDR1 DFQATT and CDR2 SNEGSKA. Here V drops 0 bases and J drops 2 bases, and the junction holds 8 bases not matched to any gene. Beyond this particular receptor, the publication reports: A clonotype was defined as a single alpha or beta chain sequence rather than as a paired alpha/beta receptor. RNA-based TCR counts may be influenced by expression changes linked to T cell activation and differentiation. The abundance of TCRs followed a power law with an exponent that differed between naive and memory subsets yet stayed consistent across the three individuals. In both CD4 and CD8 cells, the Gini index increased while Shannon and inverse Simpson diversity decreased from naive through CM, EM and EMRA. After error correction, only a single occurrence was seen for over 95% of naive TCR sequences, so much steeper abundance distributions were produced than in memory subsets. The repertoire findings for the naive and memory subsets could not be validated, as no ground truth was available.

This clonotype appeared many times. Its binding antigen is unknown. Nothing much larger sits one base from this clone, and base qualities are not available. Rearrangement joined TRBV20-1 to TRBJ2-7; a stretch of 9 junction bases matches TRBD1. The sequenced sample was effector memory CD8+ T cells from blood. This specimen's cell subset or site label, interpreted: effector memory, CD45RA- CD27-. This TCR derives from a human donor in good health. CDR3 protein: CSARDLGDRAAYEQYF. The bases read TGCAGTGCTAGAGATTTGGGGGACAGGGCCGCCTACGAGCAGTACTTC.